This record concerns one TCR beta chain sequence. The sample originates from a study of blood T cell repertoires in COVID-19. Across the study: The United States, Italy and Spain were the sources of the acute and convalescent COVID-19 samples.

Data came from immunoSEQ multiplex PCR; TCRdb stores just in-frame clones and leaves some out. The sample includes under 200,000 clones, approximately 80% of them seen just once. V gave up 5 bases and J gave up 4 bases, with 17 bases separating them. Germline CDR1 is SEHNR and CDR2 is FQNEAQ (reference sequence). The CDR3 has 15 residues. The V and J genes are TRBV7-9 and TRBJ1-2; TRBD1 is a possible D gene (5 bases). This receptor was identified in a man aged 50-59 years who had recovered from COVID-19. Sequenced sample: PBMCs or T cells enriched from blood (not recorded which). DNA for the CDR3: TGTGCCAGCAGCACCCTTGGGGGGGGAACCTATGGCTACACCTTC. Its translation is CASSTLGGGTYGYTF.